These 15 T cell receptor beta chains share one sample of origin, sequenced in a study of blood T cell repertoires in COVID-19. Only in-frame clones appear in the TCRdb table, and some are missing; sequencing was by immunoSEQ multiplex PCR. The table includes about 25,000 clones, approximately 88% detected once. The sample taken for sequencing was peripheral blood. These receptors were obtained from a human donor with active COVID-19. The donor label of this sample is uncertain.

This clone was seen a handful of times. This chain links TRBV2 with TRBJ2-2, with TRBD2 as a possible D gene (6 bases). The CDR3 length is 16 residues. Trimming cost V 1 base and J 4 bases, with 13 bases left between them. Germline lookup yields CDR1 SNHLY and CDR2 FYNNEI. The DNA of the CDR3 is TGTGCCAGCAGTGAAGTGGCCGGGAGCGCCACCGGGGAGCTGTTTTTT. This gives the protein CASSEVAGSATGELFF.

V gene TRBV28 combines with J gene TRBJ2-3, with TRBD1 identical over 9 bases. This CDR3 has 16 amino acids. Per the germline V gene, CDR1 is MDHEN and CDR2 is SYDVKM. V shed 2 bases and J 4 bases; nucleotides not matched to a gene: 7. The CDR3 sequence: CASSLLLGQGSDTQYF. DNA of the CDR3: TGTGCCAGCAGTTTACTCCTGGGACAGGGATCAGATACGCAGTATTTT.

The chain links TRBV5-5 to TRBJ2-4, with 8 bases fitting TRBD1. The CDR3 is 15 residues long. V gave up 5 bases and J gave up 5 bases; unmatched junction bases: 9. Germline V gives CDR1 SGHKS, CDR2 YYEKEE (reference sequence). The CDR3 protein is CASSHVTGVQNIQYF. CDR3 in DNA: TGTGCCAGCAGTCATGTGACAGGGGTCCAAAACATTCAGTACTTC.

DNA of the CDR3: TGTGCCAGCAACAAGGGGGGGAAGTCTAATGAAAAACTGTTTTTT. Amino acids: CASNKGGKSNEKLFF. V gene TRBV6-5 combines with J gene TRBJ1-4, with D possibly being TRBD1 (6 bases). Germline CDR1 is MNHEY and CDR2 is SVGAGI. V lost 7 bases to trimming and J lost 3 bases, with 15 bases between them. This CDR3 has 15 amino acids.

The chain carries TRBV4-1 and TRBJ2-2; TRBD2 matches 7 bases. The J segment lost 7 bases and the V segment lost 2 bases, leaving 16 bases of the junction unmatched. The length of the CDR3 is 18 residues. Germline V gene lookup returns CDR1 MGHRA and CDR2 YSYEKL. DNA of the CDR3: TGCGCCAGCAGCCAATATCCGAGCGGGGACTACAAAATCGGGGAGCTGTTTTTT. It yields the protein CASSQYPSGDYKIGELFF.

This chain links TRBV4-3 with TRBJ2-7; D is unclear. V was pared by 0 bases and J by 2 bases, with 11 bases between. The CDR3 consists of 15 residues. Germline assignment: CDR1 LGHNA and CDR2 YSLEER. As DNA, the CDR3 is TGCGCCAGCAGCCAAGATTACAGTTTGGCCTACGAGCAGTACTTC. Encoded protein: CASSQDYSLAYEQYF.

The rearrangement joins TRBV7-9 to TRBJ2-1; the match to TRBD2 covers 7 bases. Germline-derived CDR1 and CDR2 are SEHNR and FQNEAQ (reference sequence). The trim removed 0 bases at V and 15 bases at J, leaving 8 bases unmatched. The CDR3 loop spans 13 amino acids. The CDR3 nucleotides read TGTGCCAGCAGCTTAGCGGGAGGGTCCGTTCGGTTCTTC. Its translation: CASSLAGGSVRFF.

The V and J genes are TRBV2 and TRBJ2-1; 12 bases line up with TRBD2. Germline V lookup: CDR1 SNHLY, CDR2 FYNNEI. The J segment lost 1 base and the V segment lost 2 bases, leaving 9 bases of the junction unmatched. This CDR3 has 19 residues. The CDR3 sequence is CASSETGLAGPKSYNEQFF. The CDR3 DNA reads TGTGCCAGCAGTGAAACGGGACTAGCGGGCCCAAAGTCCTACAATGAGCAGTTCTTC.

This rearrangement joins TRBV3-1 (or the pseudogene TRBV3-2) to TRBJ2-1; no clear D. V was clipped by 0 bases and J by 3 bases, with 9 bases between them. The CDR3 has 15 amino acids. Germline loops: CDR1 LGHDT, CDR2 YNNKEL (reference sequence). DNA for the CDR3: TGTGCCAGCAGCCAAGATCTGAACAACTACAATGAGCAGTTCTTC. This codes for CASSQDLNNYNEQFF.

The V gene is TRBV19, the J gene TRBJ2-6; 7 bases are shared with TRBD1. With 6 bases clipped from V and 0 bases from J, the junction kept 8 bases outside the gene matches. The length of the CDR3 is 17 residues. The germline V gene encodes CDR1 LNHDA and CDR2 SQIVND (reference sequence). CDR3 protein: CASRRWQGDSGANVLTF. CDR3 nucleotides: TGTGCCAGTAGACGGTGGCAGGGGGACTCTGGGGCCAACGTCCTGACTTTC.

The V call is TRBV6-5, the J call TRBJ2-7; 7 positions match TRBD1. The V gene's germline CDR1 is MNHEY and CDR2 SVGAGI. Trimming took 8 bases from V and 3 from J; bases not matched to a gene: 4. This CDR3 comprises 12 residues. The CDR3 DNA reads TGTGCCAGCGGCAACAGGGGCTACGAGCAGTACTTC. Translating gives CASGNRGYEQYF.

CDR3 loop: CASVAAVYNEQFF. CDR3 DNA sequence: TGTGCCAGTGTAGCCGCGGTCTACAATGAGCAGTTCTTC. The V gene is TRBV13, the J gene TRBJ2-1; D not certain. This CDR3 is 13 amino acids long. Germline CDR1 is PRHDT and CDR2 is FYEKMQ (reference sequence). The V end lost 9 bases, the J end lost 3 bases, and 12 bases lay between the germline ends. The full variable domain, completed using reference TRBV13 and TRBJ2-1, is AAGVIQSPRHLIKEKRETATLKCYPIPRHDTVYWYQQGPGQDPQFLISFYEKMQSDKGSIPDRFSAQQFSDYHSELNMSSLELGDSALYFCASVAAVYNEQFFGPGTRLTVL.

The chain carries TRBV24-1 and TRBJ1-2, with 7 nucleotides matching TRBD1. CDR1 is KGHDR and CDR2 is SFDVKD in the germline V gene. After removal of 3 bases from V and 6 bases from J, the junction contained 0 bases not matched to a gene. The CDR3 length is 12 residues. DNA of the CDR3: TGTGCCACCAGTGATCAGGGGGATGGCTACACCTTC. This encodes CATSDQGDGYTF.

This chain joins TRBV5-1 and TRBJ2-5; TRBD2 matches at 7 bases. Germline loops: CDR1 SGHRS, CDR2 YFSETQ. With 3 bases clipped from V and 2 bases from J, the junction kept 7 bases outside the gene matches. The CDR3 totals 15 residues. The CDR3 nucleotides are TGCGCCAGCAGCTCGTTGGCTAGCGGACAAGAGACCCAGTACTTC. Translation gives CASSSLASGQETQYF.

This sequence joins TRBV28 and TRBJ2-1; TRBD2 matches at 12 bases. From germline, CDR1 is MDHEN and CDR2 SYDVKM. After removal of 3 bases from V and 6 bases from J, the junction contained 9 bases not matched to a gene. The CDR3 has 17 amino acids. The CDR3 is CASSFPLLAGGGNEQFF. CDR3 in DNA: TGTGCCAGCAGTTTTCCGCTCCTAGCGGGAGGGGGCAATGAGCAGTTCTTC.